The 9 T cell receptor beta chains below were found in one sample sequenced in a study of beta chain features in type 1 diabetes. Isolated RNA was reverse transcribed in full, so expressed TCRB transcripts were sequenced. Libraries were prepared by immunoSEQ multiplex PCR; TCRdb keeps only in-frame clonotypes and omits some of them. This sample has roughly 170,000 clones, with more than 10% found just once. Specimen: central memory CD4+ T cells from blood. The receptors here all came from a woman aged 18 to 35 in good health.

This clone was counted between two and nine times. This chain joins TRBV29-1 and TRBJ1-5; 8 positions agree with TRBD1. V gave up 5 bases and J gave up 0 bases; unmatched junction bases: 12. The CDR3 spans 17 residues. Per the germline V gene, CDR1 is SQVTM and CDR2 is ANQGSEA. DNA of the CDR3: TGCAGCGTTTCCGAACAGGGGGGTCCTTATAGCAATCAGCCCCAGCATTTT. Amino acid sequence: CSVSEQGGPYSNQPQHF. The full variable domain, in which reference TRBV29-1 and TRBJ1-5 provide the parts outside the CDR3, is SAVISQKPSRDICQRGTSLTIQCQVDSQVTMMFWYRQQPGQSLTLIATANQGSEATYESGFVIDKFPISRPNLTFSTLTVSNMSPEDSSIYLCSVSEQGGPYSNQPQHFGDGTRLSIL.

The rearrangement links TRBV7-8 to TRBJ1-2, with TRBD1 identical over 9 bases. Trimming removed 5 bases from V and 1 base from J; junction bases left unmatched: 8. Germline assignment: CDR1 SGHVS and CDR2 FQNEAQ. The CDR3 covers 16 residues. The chain's CDR3 is CASSRTGTGRNYGYTF. The DNA for the CDR3 is TGTGCCAGCAGCCGAACCGGGACAGGGCGTAACTATGGCTACACCTTC.

The rearrangement links TRBV4-3 to TRBJ2-2; D is uncertain. V was trimmed by 4 bases and J by 7 bases, leaving 13 bases between them. Germline V lookup: CDR1 LGHNA, CDR2 YSLEER. CDR3 length: 14 residues. The CDR3 is CASSLQPNDGELFF. The CDR3 region has the DNA TGCGCCAGCAGCCTACAGCCAAACGACGGGGAGCTGTTTTTT.

This clone has just a few counts. V usage is TRBV11-2 and J usage is TRBJ2-3; 7 nucleotides match TRBD2. V lost 1 base, J lost 2 bases, and 6 bases stayed unmatched. The CDR3 consists of 16 residues. The germline V gene has CDR1 SGHAT and CDR2 FQNNGV. CDR3: CASSLVAAGATDTQYF. The CDR3, as DNA: TGTGCCAGCAGCTTAGTTGCGGCGGGAGCCACAGATACGCAGTATTTT. The full variable domain, in which reference TRBV11-2 and TRBJ2-3 provide the parts outside the CDR3, is EAGVAQSPRYKIIEKRQSVAFWCNPISGHATLYWYQQILGQGPKLLIQFQNNGVVDDSQLPKDRFSAERLKGVDSTLKIQPAKLEDSAVYLCASSLVAAGATDTQYFGPGTRLTVL.

This clone has a handful of counts. V and J are TRBV5-4 and TRBJ2-2; D unresolved. Germline V gives CDR1 SGHNT, CDR2 YYREEE (reference sequence). The CDR3 runs to 14 residues. Deletions cut 3 bases from V and 5 bases from J, with 11 bases between. This CDR3 is CASSSRQITGELFF. For the CDR3, the DNA is TGTGCCAGCAGCTCCCGACAAATTACCGGGGAGCTGTTTTTT.

Only a few counts were recorded for this clone. The chain has TRBV30 and TRBJ2-2, with a weak D call TRBD1 (5 bases). Trimming shortened V by 3 bases and J by 4 bases, and 12 bases separated the two germline ends. Germline CDR1 and CDR2: GTSNPN and SVGIG (reference sequence). CDR3 length: 14 amino acids. CDR3 nucleotide sequence: TGTGCCTGGAGCGCAGGGTTGAGCACCGGGGAGCTGTTTTTT. It specifies CAWSAGLSTGELFF.

The V call is TRBV15, the J call TRBJ1-5; maybe TRBD1 (5 bases). V was shortened by 5 bases and J by 1 base, with 18 bases between the two germline ends. The CDR3 length is 17 residues. CDR1 is LNHNV and CDR2 is YYDKDF in the germline V gene (reference sequence). CDR3 in DNA: TGTGCCACCAGCGGGGAAGGAATAGGGGCGAGCAATCAGCCCCAGCATTTT. It translates to CATSGEGIGASNQPQHF. The complete variable domain, with remaining parts taken from reference TRBV15 and TRBJ1-5, reads DAMVIQNPRYQVTQFGKPVTLSCSQTLNHNVMYWYQQKSSQAPKLLFHYYDKDFNNEADTPDNFQSRRPNTSFCFLDIRSPGLGDTAMYLCATSGEGIGASNQPQHFGDGTRLSIL.

This clone was detected a few times. The CDR3 spells CASSLSASGGPYEQYF. CDR3 bases: TGTGCCAGCAGTTTATCGGCTAGCGGGGGCCCCTACGAGCAGTACTTC. The chain recombines TRBV28 with TRBJ2-7; TRBD2 aligns across 10 bases. Germline trimming cut 1 base from V and 2 bases from J; bases unmatched to any gene: 5. The V gene's germline CDR1 is MDHEN and CDR2 SYDVKM. There are 16 residues in the CDR3.

This clone has more than one count but fewer than ten. The chain carries TRBV5-1 and TRBJ2-3, with 11 bases that match TRBD2. The CDR3 runs to 17 residues. Per germline, CDR1 SGHRS and CDR2 YFSETQ. The V segment lost 0 bases and the J segment 5 bases; nucleotides outside the gene matches: 8. CDR3 DNA: TGCGCCAGCAGCTTGGGTCTAGCGGGAGGTCTGCGAGATACGCAGTATTTT. This encodes CASSLGLAGGLRDTQYF.